This record looks at one T cell receptor (beta chain) sequence and its context. What it recognizes is unknown. Whole blood that had not undergone T cell sorting provided the isolated total RNA. The sample originates from a study of monozygotic twins with inflammatory bowel disease. Overall study results and limits: Comparison of concordant versus discordant twins revealed no difference in repertoire similarity, possibly due to limited power.

CDR1 is MDHEN and CDR2 is SYDVKM in the germline V gene. This CDR3 region has 13 residues. One entry per CDR3 protein, without DNA, is what TCRdb gives after re-calling the 5' RACE reads. This specimen shows over 150,000 distinct CDR3 sequences; the ten leading clones hold roughly 3%. The rearrangement links TRBV28 to TRBJ1-5; TCRdb names TRBD1, which stays unverified in the absence of DNA. Sequencing was done on a sample of blood. This TCR was sampled from a human donor with ulcerative colitis or Crohn's disease, or a healthy co-twin of an affected twin (not recorded which). The chain's CDR3 is CASSWDRDQPQHF.